The 30 T cell receptor beta chains below come from one sample, sequenced in a study of T cell responses to AZD1222 COVID-19 vaccine. Clones were sequenced by immunoSEQ multiplex PCR, and TCRdb holds only the in-frame ones, with some missing. The sample has 140,000 to 150,000 clones, 85% to 90% seen once; the top ten hold 1.6%. The sequences come from peripheral blood, collected on day 0 of AZD1222 vaccination. These receptors were obtained from an adult in good health.

The chain couples TRBV10-1 to TRBJ1-2, with a weak D call TRBD1 (5 bases). The germline V gene encodes CDR1 WNHNN and CDR2 SYGVQD (reference sequence). V lost 3 bases to trimming and J lost 6 bases, with 11 bases between them. This CDR3 is built from 13 residues. In DNA, the CDR3 is TGCGCCAGCAGTGAAGGTCAGGGCGATGGCTACACCTTC. Translating it yields CASSEGQGDGYTF.

This clone was seen once. The chain carries TRBV11-2 and TRBJ1-2; the D gene is possibly TRBD1 (5 bases). The CDR3 has 15 amino acids. Germline assignment: CDR1 SGHAT and CDR2 FQNNGV. The V and J ends lost 3 bases and 4 bases respectively, with 15 bases between them. CDR3 sequence reads: CASSFPPGNVYGYTF. The CDR3 bases are TGTGCCAGCAGCTTCCCTCCAGGGAATGTCTATGGCTACACCTTC.

CDR3 in amino acids: CASSIAGVGEAFF. The CDR3 DNA follows: TGTGCCAGTAGTATAGCAGGGGTGGGTGAAGCTTTCTTT. The rearrangement links TRBV19 to TRBJ1-1; possibly TRBD1 for D (6 bases). The CDR3 runs to 13 residues. Germline assignment: CDR1 LNHDA and CDR2 SQIVND (reference sequence). Trimming took off 1 base at V and 7 bases at J, with 10 bases between the two ends.

A single count supports this clone. The genes are TRBV12-3 or TRBV12-4 and TRBJ2-1; D call uncertain. The CDR3 runs to 11 residues. The germline V and J ends were trimmed by 6 bases and 15 bases, with 15 bases remaining between them. CDR3 coding DNA: TGTGCCAGCAGCCGGGCATCACGGCGGTTCTTC. It yields the protein CASSRASRRFF.

The chain couples TRBV16 to TRBJ1-1; D gene unclear. V was pared by 4 bases and J by 4 bases, with 7 bases between. This CDR3 spans 12 amino acids. Germline V lookup: CDR1 KGHSY, CDR2 FQNENV. CDR3 region: CASSPLSTEAFF. As DNA, the CDR3 is TGTGCCAGCAGCCCGTTGAGCACTGAAGCTTTCTTT.

CDR3 loop: CAISPGSAEQYF. The CDR3 DNA is TGTGCCATCAGTCCCGGTAGCGCCGAGCAGTACTTC. The V and J genes are TRBV10-3 and TRBJ2-7; a possible D gene is TRBD2 (5 bases). The germline V gene encodes CDR1 ENHRY and CDR2 SYGVKD. The V end was cut by 5 bases, the J end by 6 bases, with 11 bases between. CDR3 length equals 12 residues.

The chain uses TRBV5-1 and TRBJ2-2; 7 nucleotides line up with TRBD2. Germline assignment: CDR1 SGHRS and CDR2 YFSETQ. J gave up 1 base and V 3 bases, and 6 bases lay outside the gene matches. The CDR3 spans 16 residues. CDR3 sequence reads: CASSWGGTLNTGELFF. As DNA, the CDR3 is TGCGCCAGCAGCTGGGGAGGGACTCTGAACACCGGGGAGCTGTTTTTT.

This sequence joins TRBV4-1 and TRBJ1-3; D is ambiguous. Germline lookup yields CDR1 MGHRA and CDR2 YSYEKL. The CDR3 consists of 14 residues. V was trimmed by 0 bases and J by 7 bases, leaving 10 bases between them. The CDR3 loop reads CASSQDDQVNTIYF. For the CDR3, the DNA is TGCGCCAGCAGCCAAGATGACCAAGTCAACACCATATATTTT.

The CDR3 reads CASSLVGGQGGTEAFF. The CDR3 nucleotides are TGCGCCAGCAGCTTGGTAGGGGGACAGGGTGGCACTGAAGCTTTCTTT. V and J are TRBV5-1 and TRBJ1-1, with 9 bases fitting TRBD1. Germline trimming cut 0 bases from V and 4 bases from J; bases unmatched to any gene: 7. CDR1 and CDR2 (germline): SGHRS, YFSETQ. The CDR3 totals 16 residues. The entire variable domain, with the rest obtained from reference TRBV5-1 and TRBJ1-1, is as follows: KAGVTQTPRYLIKTRGQQVTLSCSPISGHRSVSWYQQTPGQGLQFLFEYFSETQRNKGNFPGRFSGRQFSNSRSEMNVSTLELGDSALYLCASSLVGGQGGTEAFFGQGTRLTVV.

CDR3 region: CASSFRHSDRGNDSPLHF. The CDR3 DNA follows: TGTGCCAGCAGCTTCCGGCACTCAGACAGGGGAAATGACTCACCCCTCCACTTT. The chain has TRBV13 and TRBJ1-6, with 8 bases matching TRBD1. The length of the CDR3 is 18 residues. V dropped 3 bases and J dropped 10; count of bases not matched to a gene: 17. Germline V lookup: CDR1 PRHDT, CDR2 FYEKMQ (reference sequence). The entire variable domain, with the rest obtained from reference TRBV13 and TRBJ1-6, is as follows: AAGVIQSPRHLIKEKRETATLKCYPIPRHDTVYWYQQGPGQDPQFLISFYEKMQSDKGSIPDRFSAQQFSDYHSELNMSSLELGDSALYFCASSFRHSDRGNDSPLHFGNGTRLTVT.

The chain uses TRBV19 and TRBJ1-4, with 11 bases lining up with TRBD1. V trimming: 6 bases; J trimming: 0 bases; junction bases outside the gene matches: 3. Germline values: CDR1 LNHDA, CDR2 SQIVND (reference sequence). CDR3 length: 16 amino acids. The CDR3 DNA reads TGTGCCAGTAGGCCGGGACAGGGGGCAACTAATGAAAAACTGTTTTTT. This sequence encodes CASRPGQGATNEKLFF.

This CDR3 reads CASSDGLDGLHEQYF. CDR3 DNA sequence: TGCGCCAGCAGCGACGGACTAGATGGATTGCACGAGCAGTACTTC. The rearrangement joins TRBV5-1 to TRBJ2-7; 7 positions agree with TRBD2. V was clipped by 4 bases and J by 5 bases; unmatched bases: 12. The CDR3 loop spans 15 amino acids. The germline V gene has CDR1 SGHRS and CDR2 YFSETQ.

The genes are TRBV4-2 and TRBJ1-1; D not resolved. V dropped 3 bases and J dropped 0 bases, with 14 bases sitting between them. The CDR3 runs to 16 residues. Germline CDR1 reads LGHNA; CDR2 reads YNFKEQ. The CDR3 loop reads CASSHPWTGMNTEAFF. CDR3 in DNA: TGTGCCAGCAGCCATCCATGGACGGGCATGAACACTGAAGCTTTCTTT.

This chain uses TRBV7-8 with TRBJ1-6; D unresolved. The germline V gene encodes CDR1 SGHVS and CDR2 FQNEAQ. V lost 4 bases to trimming and J lost 11 bases, with 12 bases between them. The CDR3 consists of 13 residues. The CDR3 coding sequence is TGTGCCAGCAGCTCATGGACCTTTCCACCCCTCCACTTT. Its protein product is CASSSWTFPPLHF.

This clone showed up just a few times. This sequence joins TRBV6-1 and TRBJ2-7; 8 bases agree with TRBD1. This CDR3 has 15 residues. V lost 1 base, J lost 0 bases, and 2 bases stayed unmatched. Germline loops: CDR1 MNHNS, CDR2 SASEGT. As DNA, the CDR3 is TGTGCCAGCAGTGAAGAAACAGGGGGCTCCTACGAGCAGTACTTC. Amino acid sequence: CASSEETGGSYEQYF.

The chain couples TRBV27 to TRBJ1-2; D perhaps matches TRBD1 (5 bases). The CDR3 is 13 residues long. Germline CDR1 MNHEY, CDR2 SMNVEV (reference sequence). V was clipped by 2 bases and J by 4 bases, with 8 bases between them. Here the CDR3 reads CASSLQGTYGYTF. CDR3 nucleotide sequence: TGTGCCAGCAGTTTACAGGGTACCTATGGCTACACCTTC.

The gene calls are TRBV4-1 and TRBJ2-3; TRBD1 matches at 7 bases. The CDR3 contains 14 residues. CDR1 and CDR2 from the germline V gene are MGHRA and YSYEKL. With V trimmed by 4 bases and J by 4 bases, 5 bases remained unmatched. The CDR3 DNA sequence: TGCGCCAGCAGCCTCCAGGGACAGCCAGATACGCAGTATTTT. Residues: CASSLQGQPDTQYF.

The rearrangement joins TRBV12-3 or TRBV12-4 to TRBJ2-2, with D possibly matching TRBD2 (5 bases). V was clipped by 8 bases and J by 8 bases, with 12 bases between them. The CDR3 is 12 amino acids. The CDR3 coding sequence is TGTGCCAGCGGGGAGTTACTAGGGGAGCTGTTTTTT. Its translation: CASGELLGELFF.

This chain uses TRBV9 with TRBJ2-7; D gene uncertain. This CDR3 has 16 amino acids. V lost 0 bases to trimming and J lost 2 bases, with 15 bases between them. Germline lookup yields CDR1 SGDLS and CDR2 YYNGEE. Here the CDR3 reads CASSVGTGPLAYEQYF. CDR3 sequence (DNA): TGTGCCAGCAGCGTAGGAACGGGTCCATTGGCCTACGAGCAGTACTTC.

This clone was recorded once. The chain carries TRBV7-6 and TRBJ2-2; TRBD2 aligns across 11 bases. The germline V gene encodes CDR1 SGHVS and CDR2 FNYEAQ. The V segment lost 5 bases and the J segment 3 bases; nucleotides outside the gene matches: 5. The CDR3 covers 16 residues. CDR3 region: CASSTTSGGYTGELFF. The CDR3 coding sequence is TGTGCCAGCAGCACCACTAGCGGGGGATACACCGGGGAGCTGTTTTTT.

The chain couples TRBV5-8 to TRBJ2-7; D gene uncertain. The CDR3 is made up of 15 amino acids. Germline V gives CDR1 SGHTS, CDR2 YDEGEE. Trimming removed 1 base at V and 2 bases at J, with 13 bases between. The CDR3, as DNA: TGTGCCAGCAGCTTGTATTCAGGTGAGGCCTACGAGCAGTACTTC. Translated, it gives CASSLYSGEAYEQYF.

The rearrangement uses TRBV28 and TRBJ1-2, with D possibly matching TRBD1 (5 bases). The V gene lost 5 bases and the J gene lost 7 bases, with 14 bases spanning the gap. The CDR3 extends over 13 amino acids. CDR1 and CDR2 from the germline V gene are MDHEN and SYDVKM. The CDR3 DNA is TGTGCCAGCAGTGGGACGGTGCTCGGTGGCTACACCTTC. Its translation is CASSGTVLGGYTF.

V is TRBV7-9 and J is TRBJ1-5; TRBD1 aligns across 8 bases. The CDR3 consists of 16 residues. Germline trimming cut 1 base from V and 2 bases from J; bases unmatched to any gene: 4. Germline V CDR1 and CDR2: SEHNR, FQNEAQ (reference sequence). CDR3 region: CASSLGTGTGNQPQHF. DNA for the CDR3: TGTGCCAGCAGCTTAGGGACAGGGACTGGCAATCAGCCCCAGCATTTT.

CDR3 DNA: TGTGCCAGCACCGTGGCTCCAGGGGGCTACACCTTC. Translation gives CASTVAPGGYTF. This chain uses TRBV12-3 or TRBV12-4 with TRBJ1-2; perhaps TRBD1 as D (5 bases). V lost 7 bases to trimming and J lost 8 bases, with 14 bases between them. This CDR3 comprises 12 residues.

J is TRBJ1-6 and V is TRBV5-4; D might be TRBD1 (6 bases). V lost 2 bases, J lost 6 bases, and 9 bases lay in between. This CDR3 has 14 amino acids. Germline V gives CDR1 SGHNT, CDR2 YYREEE (reference sequence). CDR3 loop: CASSFRDTNSPLHF. The CDR3 bases are TGTGCCAGCAGCTTCCGGGACACTAATTCACCCCTCCACTTT.

The chain has TRBV11-2 and TRBJ2-2, with D possibly matching TRBD1 (6 bases). Between the trimmed V and J ends, which lost 6 bases and 5 bases, there was a span of 10 bases. The CDR3 contains 13 residues. Germline-derived CDR1 and CDR2 are SGHAT and FQNNGV. CDR3 in DNA: TGTGCCAGCAGACGTCAGGGGACCGGGGAGCTGTTTTTT. Its protein is CASRRQGTGELFF.

This clone was found a few times. This chain links TRBV28 with TRBJ1-1; 7 positions agree with TRBD1. From germline, CDR1 is MDHEN and CDR2 SYDVKM. The V and J ends lost 5 bases and 2 bases, in that order; junction bases with no gene match: 17. The CDR3 has 18 residues. The DNA of the CDR3 is TGTGCCAGCAGTCCCCAGGGGTACAGGGGTCAGGGCAACACTGAAGCTTTCTTT. The encoded protein is CASSPQGYRGQGNTEAFF.

This rearrangement joins TRBV2 to TRBJ1-1; TRBD1 is a possible D gene (6 bases). The CDR3 has 13 amino acids. V shed 2 bases and J shed 7 bases, with 11 bases lying between them. The germline gives CDR1 SNHLY, CDR2 FYNNEI. This CDR3 is CASSEIRGLEAFF. CDR3 bases: TGTGCCAGCAGTGAAATCAGGGGCCTTGAAGCTTTCTTT.

V and J are TRBV9 and TRBJ1-5; no definite D call. CDR3 length: 13 residues. V lost 1 base, J lost 4 bases, and 6 bases lay in between. Germline-derived CDR1 and CDR2 are SGDLS and YYNGEE. CDR3 coding DNA: TGTGCCAGCAGCGTAACAGTAAATCAGCCCCAGCATTTT. Protein product: CASSVTVNQPQHF.

This chain joins TRBV5-8 and TRBJ1-2; D unresolved. V was cut by 2 bases and J by 8 bases, with 19 bases left in between. CDR1 SGHTS and CDR2 YDEGEE come from the germline V gene. The CDR3 has 15 amino acids. In DNA form, the CDR3 reads TGTGCCAGCAGCTTCCGTCTCTCCGGGCTTTACGGCTACACCTTC. Translating gives CASSFRLSGLYGYTF.